This TCR beta chain was recorded in a study of T and B cells in COVID-19 patients. Looking at the study overall: COVID-19 patients gave peripheral blood either during active infection or after recovery. Recovered patients mostly had mild to moderate COVID-19 managed as outpatients.

BIOMED2 TRB-A/B primer pools were used in multiplex TRB PCR. MiXCR, applied by TCRdb to the multiplex PCR reads, yields one record per CDR3 protein. The sample has 13,000 to 15,000 distinct CDR3 sequences, about 28% seen once. Each TRB amplification used 250-500 ng of genomic DNA from blood. In its sample, this clonotype was seen a few times. This clonotype was obtained from a human donor who had recovered from COVID-19. Sample: blood.

The CDR3 DNA sequence: TGTGCCAGCAGTTACTCGGAGTGGTCGGCGGGGGCCTCCTACAATGAGCAGTTCTTC. Its translation: CASSYSEWSAGASYNEQFF. V usage is TRBV6-5 and J usage is TRBJ2-1; a possible D gene is TRBD2 (7 bases). Trimming took off 0 bases at V and 0 bases at J, with 18 bases between the two ends. The germline V gene encodes CDR1 MNHEY and CDR2 SVGAGI. The CDR3 extends over 19 amino acids.